The clone carrying this T cell receptor beta chain was counted between two and nine times. Germline V gives CDR1 DFQATT, CDR2 SNEGSKA (reference sequence). V shed 4 bases, J shed 9 bases, and the junction held 8 bases outside the gene matches. The CDR3 is 13 residues long. This specimen comes from a study of identical twins. TCRdb re-called the 5' RACE reads through MiXCR, storing one row per CDR3 protein. The sample has a few hundred thousand distinct CDR3 sequences, 5.5% to 7.5% seen once. A further study also used this sample, focusing on T cells expressing NK-cell markers.

The source material was CD8+ T cells sorted from blood. V gene TRBV20-1 combines with J gene TRBJ2-1; 8 nucleotides line up with TRBD2. The TCR was taken from a woman aged 18-29 years in good health. This CDR3 reads CSATPGLGAEQFF. The DNA for the CDR3 is TGCAGTGCTACACCGGGACTAGGGGCTGAGCAGTTCTTC.